This T cell receptor beta chain was captured in a study of T cells in Graves' hyperthyroidism and ophthalmopathy. Study details: Blood from the periphery was taken at initial diagnosis, before any treatment.

PBMCs came from over 8.5 ml fresh peripheral blood. This clonotype was seen repeatedly, ten times or more. The investigators amplified TCR beta CDR3 regions from RNA transcripts. The TCR CDR3 first-round RT-PCR relied on the HTBI primer set. TCRdb used MiXCR to reprocess the multiplex PCR reads, holding one entry per CDR3 protein. The sample contains hundreds of thousands of distinct CDR3 sequences, roughly a quarter of which appear only once. Trimming cost V 7 bases and J 8 bases; bases outside gene matches: 11. CDR3 size: 14 residues. CDR1 and CDR2 from the germline V gene are LNHDA and SQIVND (reference sequence).

Sequenced input: blood. The chain couples TRBV19 to TRBJ1-5; 7 bases align to TRBD1. The TCR was taken from a woman in her twenties or thirties with Graves' ophthalmopathy. CDR3 nucleotide sequence: TGTGCCAGTAAGTTTGAGGGGGCGGTCGAGCCCCAGCATTTT. Amino acids: CASKFEGAVEPQHF.